This is a list of T cell receptor beta chains from one sample in a study of blood T cell repertoires in COVID-19. The assay was immunoSEQ multiplex PCR, and TCRdb's table has in-frame clones only and misses some. The sample records about 180,000 clones, 70% to 90% being singletons. Sample: peripheral blood. These receptors came from a man aged 55 to 69 with acute or convalescent COVID-19. The CDR3 runs from the conserved cysteine through the conserved F or W. A D gene is named only where the DNA matches it firmly. The size field is filled for only some rows; it gives once, few, many or a size class.

>TRBJ1-4|NA|TRBV28|NA
TGTGCCAGTTCTAGGGGCGATATAACTAATGAAAAACTGTTTTTT
CASSRGDITNEKLFF
>TRBJ2-7|NA|TRBV5-1|NA
TGCGCCAGCAGCCACAGGGCACTGGGGGACGAGCAGTACTTC
CASSHRALGDEQYF
>TRBJ1-5|NA|TRBV2|NA
TGTGCCAGCAGCGGACAGCCCCATCAGCCCCAGCATTTT
CASSGQPHQPQHF
>TRBJ1-5|NA|TRBV27|NA
TGTGCCAGCAGTTCGACCGGGACACGCGTTTCGCCCCAGCATTTT
CASSSTGTRVSPQHF
>TRBJ1-1|TRBD1|TRBV18|once
TGTGCCAGCTCACCTACGCTCACAGGGGGCGCGGGCACTGAAGCTTTCTTT
CASSPTLTGGAGTEAFF
>TRBJ2-7|NA|TRBV28|NA
TGTGCCAGCAGGGGGACGGAGGCAGGGGCCTACGAGCAGTACTTC
CASRGTEAGAYEQYF
>TRBJ2-2|NA|TRBV10-3|NA
TGTGCCATCAGTTCAACAGGGGGGGACACCGGGGAGCTGTTTTTT
CAISSTGGDTGELFF
>TRBJ2-2|NA|TRBV6-5|NA
TGTGCCAGCAGTTCCCCCCAGCGGGTCACCGGGGAGCTGTTTTTT
CASSSPQRVTGELFF
>TRBJ2-3|TRBD2|TRBV6-5|NA
TGTGCCAGCAGCCTGACTAGCGGGGCCACAGATACGCAGTATTTT
CASSLTSGATDTQYF
>TRBJ2-3|TRBD2|TRBV4-1|once
TGCGCCAGCAGCCTCCGGGTAGCGGGAGGGTCTAACACAGATACGCAGTATTTT
CASSLRVAGGSNTDTQYF
>TRBJ2-1|NA|TRBV6-2/TRBV6-3|NA
TGTGCCAGCAGTTCCTCCGGGACTTTGACCTACAATGAGCAGTTCTTC
CASSSSGTLTYNEQFF
>TRBJ2-3|TRBD2|TRBV5-1|once
TGCGCCAGCAGCCCGGGGGGGAGCACAGATACGCAGTATTTT
CASSPGGSTDTQYF
>TRBJ2-7|TRBD1|TRBV4-2|NA
TGTGCCAGCAGCCAAGTGGACAGGGATAGAACCTACGAGCAGTACTTC
CASSQVDRDRTYEQYF
>TRBJ1-1|TRBD1|TRBV10-3|once
TGTGCCATCAAAGGACAGGGGTCGGCTGAAGCTTTCTTT
CAIKGQGSAEAFF
>TRBJ2-7|TRBD2|TRBV6-5|once
TGTGCCAGCAGAAAAAAGCGGGAGACCTACGAGCAGTACTTC
CASRKKRETYEQYF
>TRBJ2-1|TRBD2|TRBV2|NA
TGTGCCAGCCAGGGACTAGCGGGCTACAATGAGCAGTTCTTC
CASQGLAGYNEQFF
>TRBJ1-6|NA|TRBV3-1/TRBV3-2|NA
TGTGCCAGCAGCCAAGAGGGCGAGTCACCCCTCCACTTT
CASSQEGESPLHF
>TRBJ2-7|NA|TRBV20-1|NA
TGCAGTGCTAGTCACAGGGCCTCCTACGAGCAGTACTTC
CSASHRASYEQYF
>TRBJ2-1|TRBD1|TRBV6-6|NA
TGTGCCAGCACCCAGGGGGCCCCGGGCAATGAGCAGTTCTTC
CASTQGAPGNEQFF
>TRBJ2-3|NA|TRBV12-3/TRBV12-4|NA
TGTGCCAGCAGTTTTCTAGATACGCAGTATTTT
CASSFLDTQYF
>TRBJ2-7|NA|TRBV5-6|NA
TGTGCCAGCAGCTTAGTCGGGGACACCGCCTACGAGCAGTACTTC
CASSLVGDTAYEQYF
>TRBJ2-2|TRBD2|TRBV4-2|NA
TGTGCCAGCAGCTCATCTAGCGGGAGGGCGAAGGAGCTGTTTTTT
CASSSSSGRAKELFF
>TRBJ2-1|NA|TRBV24-1|NA
TGTGCCACCAGTGATAACGACGGGAGCTCCTACAATGAGCAGTTCTTC
CATSDNDGSSYNEQFF
>TRBJ1-4|TRBD1|TRBV15|NA
TGTGCCACCAGACGACAGGGGCCCGTTGAAAAACTGTTTTTT
CATRRQGPVEKLFF
>TRBJ2-4|NA|TRBV21-1|few
TGTGCCAGCAGCAAAGTTAAGGGGCGTGGGGCCAAAAACATTCAGTACTTC
CASSKVKGRGAKNIQYF
>TRBJ2-2|TRBD1|TRBV10-3|few
TGTGCCATCAGTGATACAGGGGGTAACACCGGGGAGCTGTTTTTT
CAISDTGGNTGELFF
>TRBJ1-6|TRBD1|TRBV6-5|NA
TGTGCCAGCCGGGACAGGGATAATTCACCCCTCCACTTT
CASRDRDNSPLHF
>TRBJ2-7|TRBD1|TRBV11-2|NA
TGTGCCAGCACCTACAGACAGGGGAAGTACGAGCAGTACTTC
CASTYRQGKYEQYF
>TRBJ2-1|TRBD2|TRBV5-4|NA
TGTGCCAGCAGCTCCCCGGCTAGCGGGAGCCATGAGCAGTTCTTC
CASSSPASGSHEQFF
>TRBJ2-4|NA|TRBV20-1|NA
TGCAGTGCTATCCAGCGAAACATTCAGTACTTC
CSAIQRNIQYF
>TRBJ2-5|NA|TRBV7-9|NA
TGTGCCAGCAGCACAACCGGGACTCAAGAGACCCAGTACTTC
CASSTTGTQETQYF
>TRBJ2-1|NA|TRBV5-1|NA
TGCGCCAGCAGCTTGGTTGGCGCTAGCGCGGGCAATGAGCAGTTCTTC
CASSLVGASAGNEQFF
>TRBJ2-3|TRBD2|TRBV27|NA
TGTGCCAGCAGTTTATCTCGGGGGCCATGGGCCTTCGGGAGGGGGGATACGCAGTATTTT
CASSLSRGPWAFGRGDTQYF
>TRBJ1-2|TRBD1|TRBV7-9|NA
TGTGCCAGCAGCTTGGGACAGGACTATGGCTACACCTTC
CASSLGQDYGYTF
>TRBJ1-5|NA|TRBV19|once
TGTGCCAGTAGTATAGATAGGGGAAGCAATCAGCCCCAGCATTTT
CASSIDRGSNQPQHF
>TRBJ2-1|NA|TRBV20-1|NA
TGCAGTGCTAGAGTGGGGCGTGAGCAGTTCTTC
CSARVGREQFF
>TRBJ2-7|TRBD2|TRBV27|NA
TGTGCCAGCAGCTTAAAGGGCGGGAGGTCCTACGAGCAGTACTTC
CASSLKGGRSYEQYF
>TRBJ1-1|NA|TRBV30|few
TGTGCCTGGATGTCTGGGGGCTTTAAAGCTTTCTTT
CAWMSGGFKAFF
>TRBJ2-2|TRBD1|TRBV7-9|NA
TGTGCCAGCAGCTTAGCGCAGGGGGCTATCGGGGAGCTGTTTTTT
CASSLAQGAIGELFF
>TRBJ1-2|TRBD1|TRBV6-5|NA
TGTGCCACCCCCAGGACAGGCTGGGCTGGCTACACCTTC
CATPRTGWAGYTF